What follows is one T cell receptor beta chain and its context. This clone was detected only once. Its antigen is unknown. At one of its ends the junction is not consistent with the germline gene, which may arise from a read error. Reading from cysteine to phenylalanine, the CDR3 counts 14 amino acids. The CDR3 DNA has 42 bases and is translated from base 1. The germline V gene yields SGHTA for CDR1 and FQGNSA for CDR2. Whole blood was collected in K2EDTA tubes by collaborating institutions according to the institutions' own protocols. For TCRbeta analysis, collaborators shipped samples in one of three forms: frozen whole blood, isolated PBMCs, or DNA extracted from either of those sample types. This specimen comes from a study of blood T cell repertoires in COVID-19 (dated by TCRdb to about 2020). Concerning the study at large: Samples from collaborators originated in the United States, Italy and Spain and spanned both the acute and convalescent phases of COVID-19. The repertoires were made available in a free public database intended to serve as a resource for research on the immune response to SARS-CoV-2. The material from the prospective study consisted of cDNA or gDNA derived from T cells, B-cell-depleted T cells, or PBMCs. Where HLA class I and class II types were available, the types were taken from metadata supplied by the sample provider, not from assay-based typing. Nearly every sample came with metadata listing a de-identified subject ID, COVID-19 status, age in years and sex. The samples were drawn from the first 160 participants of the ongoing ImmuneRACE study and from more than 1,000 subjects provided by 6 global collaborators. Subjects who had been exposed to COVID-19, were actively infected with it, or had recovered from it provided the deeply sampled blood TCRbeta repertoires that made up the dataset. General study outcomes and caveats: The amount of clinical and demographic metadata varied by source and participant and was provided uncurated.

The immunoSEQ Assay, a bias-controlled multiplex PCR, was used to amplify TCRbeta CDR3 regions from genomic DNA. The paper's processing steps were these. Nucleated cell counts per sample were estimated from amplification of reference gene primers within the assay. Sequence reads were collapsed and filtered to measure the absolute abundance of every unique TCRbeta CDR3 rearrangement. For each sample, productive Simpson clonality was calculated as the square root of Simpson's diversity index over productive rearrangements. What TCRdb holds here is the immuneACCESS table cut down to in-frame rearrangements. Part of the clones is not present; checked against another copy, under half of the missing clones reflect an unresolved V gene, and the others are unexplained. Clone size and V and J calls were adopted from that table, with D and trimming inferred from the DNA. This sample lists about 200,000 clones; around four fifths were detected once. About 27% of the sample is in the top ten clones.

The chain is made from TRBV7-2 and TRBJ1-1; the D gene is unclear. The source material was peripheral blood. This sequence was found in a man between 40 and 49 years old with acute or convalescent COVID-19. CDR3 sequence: CASTLLPLNTEAFF. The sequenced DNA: TGTGCCAGCACCTTACTACCCCTGAACACTGAAGCTTTCTTT.